This record concerns one T cell receptor (beta chain) sequence. Its antigen is still unknown. Profiling relied on immunoSEQ multiplex PCR, and the TCRdb table lists in-frame clones only, not all of them. The data contain 30,000 to 45,000 clones, 75% to 90% of them seen just once; the ten biggest clones take up more than 13%. These data originate in a study of a mutant IDH1 vaccine in newly diagnosed glioma. The wider study: Patients underwent eight vaccinations, which took place in weeks 1, 3, 5, 7, 11, 15, 19 and 23. Investigators started vaccination 4-6 weeks after radiotherapy alone, or with temozolomide cycles. General observations from the study: Alterations occurring in top peripheral T cell clonotypes seemed unrelated to pseudoprogression. Most patients, around 93%, showed vaccine-induced immune responses.

CDR3 size: 14 residues. The V and J ends lost 8 bases and 4 bases, in that order; junction bases with no gene match: 7. Germline CDR1 and CDR2: ENHRY and SYGVKD. Time point denoted: week 11, during vaccination. Each vaccine dose was 300 ug of mutant IDH1 20-mer peptide, with topical imiquimod. Sample: peripheral blood mononuclear cells (PBMCs), taken from a glioma patient whose treatment included an IDH1 peptide vaccine. The rearrangement joins TRBV10-3 to TRBJ2-3; 9 bases fit TRBD1. This sequence was found in a woman between 25 and 40 years old with glioma. Some clones in this sample may be carry-over from other donors' samples. CDR3 loop: CAILRDRDADTQYF. In nucleotides, the CDR3 is TGTGCCATCCTCCGGGACAGGGACGCAGATACGCAGTATTTT.